The 17 T cell receptor beta chains below come from one sample, sequenced in a study of shared clonotypes between healthy human individuals. Here immunoSEQ multiplex PCR was the method, and the copy in TCRdb shows in-frame clones only, minus some. The data show about half a million clones, 70% to 80% seen once. The material sequenced was PBMCs. Source of these receptors: a woman in her thirties or forties in good health. Some clones in this sample may be carry-over from other donors' samples.

The rearrangement joins TRBV9 to TRBJ2-5; the match to TRBD2 covers 7 bases. Trimming removed 1 base from V and 2 bases from J; junction bases left unmatched: 14. The CDR3 has 18 amino acids. Germline V gives CDR1 SGDLS, CDR2 YYNGEE. This chain's CDR3 is CASSVSPSGYGGQETQYF. DNA for the CDR3: TGTGCCAGCAGCGTAAGTCCCTCAGGGTACGGGGGGCAAGAGACCCAGTACTTC. Supplemented by reference TRBV9 and TRBJ2-5, the full variable domain reads DSGVTQTPKHLITATGQRVTLRCSPRSGDLSVYWYQQSLDQGLQFLIQYYNGEERAKGNILERFSAQQFPDLHSELNLSSLELGDSALYFCASSVSPSGYGGQETQYFGPGTRLLVL.

The chain combines TRBV5-1 with TRBJ2-1; no reliable D call. The germline V and J ends were trimmed by 7 bases and 4 bases, with 18 bases remaining between them. The CDR3 loop spans 15 amino acids. The germline CDR1 and CDR2 sequences are SGHRS and YFSETQ. As DNA, the CDR3 is TGCGCCAGCGAGATGGGTGGGTCTGGGTACAATGAGCAGTTCTTC. This translates into CASEMGGSGYNEQFF.

This clone came up once. A much larger clone lies a single base off, so this may be a read error. The same CDR3 also results from other DNA sequences found in this sample. The V call is TRBV29-1, the J call TRBJ1-1, with 7 bases that match TRBD1. The CDR3 extends over 14 amino acids. Per the germline V gene, CDR1 is SQVTM and CDR2 is ANQGSEA. CDR3 in amino acids: CSAFEGAGNTEAFF. CDR3 nucleotides: TGCAGCGCATTCGAGGGGGCGGGGAACACTGAGGCTTTCTTT.

The chain employs TRBV7-2 and TRBJ2-1, with TRBD1 matching 7 bases. Germline trimming cut 5 bases from V and 3 bases from J; bases unmatched to any gene: 7. Germline assignment: CDR1 SGHTA and CDR2 FQGNSA. CDR3 length: 15 amino acids. In nucleotides, the CDR3 is TGTGCCAGCAGCCCGTACAGGGGTGGCTACAATGAGCAGTTCTTC. Protein product: CASSPYRGGYNEQFF.

The gene calls are TRBV25-1 and TRBJ2-6; the match to TRBD2 covers 8 bases. The length of the CDR3 is 17 residues. V lost 3 bases to trimming and J lost 0 bases; unmatched junction nucleotides: 4. Germline V CDR1 and CDR2: MGHDK, SYGVNS. The CDR3 bases are TGTGCCAGCAGTGATCCGGGAGGGGGCTCTGGGGCCAACGTCCTGACTTTC. This encodes CASSDPGGGSGANVLTF.

The CDR3 here is CASSVGLAGVVADTQYF. The CDR3, as DNA: TGTGCCAGCAGTGTGGGACTAGCGGGAGTTGTTGCAGATACGCAGTATTTT. The V call is TRBV6-1, the J call TRBJ2-3, with 14 bases identical to TRBD2. CDR1 and CDR2 (germline): MNHNS, SASEGT. Trimming took 4 bases from V and 4 from J; bases not matched to a gene: 7. The CDR3 has 17 residues.

CDR3 amino acids: CASSQTTLSETQYF. CDR3 sequence (DNA): TGTGCCAGCAGTCAGACGACGCTTTCAGAGACCCAGTACTTC. The V gene is TRBV2, the J gene TRBJ2-5, with D hard to call. This CDR3 spans 14 amino acids. Trimming removed 5 bases at V and 4 bases at J, with 14 bases between. Germline CDR1 SNHLY, CDR2 FYNNEI.

This rearrangement joins TRBV19 to TRBJ2-6; D not certain. The V gene lost 5 bases and the J gene lost 0 bases, with 8 bases spanning the gap. Germline V CDR1 and CDR2: LNHDA, SQIVND (reference sequence). The CDR3 length is 15 residues. CDR3 bases: TGTGCCAGTAGTTGGCAGAACTCTGGGGCCAACGTCCTGACTTTC. It encodes CASSWQNSGANVLTF. The full variable domain, in which reference TRBV19 and TRBJ2-6 provide the parts outside the CDR3, is DGGITQSPKYLFRKEGQNVTLSCEQNLNHDAMYWYRQDPGQGLRLIYYSQIVNDFQKGDIAEGYSVSREKKESFPLTVTSAQKNPTAFYLCASSWQNSGANVLTFGAGSRLTVL.

This clone was detected a few times. The V and J genes are TRBV7-9 and TRBJ2-7, with TRBD2 matching over 8 bases. The CDR3 consists of 14 residues. Trimming took 1 base from V and 2 from J; bases not matched to a gene: 1. Germline V CDR1 and CDR2: SEHNR, FQNEAQ (reference sequence). The CDR3 DNA follows: TGTGCCAGCAGCTTAGGGACTAGCCCCTACGAGCAGTACTTC. It yields the protein CASSLGTSPYEQYF.

The chain joins TRBV9 to TRBJ2-7, with TRBD2 matching 11 bases. The CDR3 loop spans 15 amino acids. In germline, CDR1 is SGDLS, CDR2 YYNGEE. Trimming cost V 4 bases and J 2 bases; bases outside gene matches: 5. CDR3 amino acids: CASSPRLAGTYEQYF. The CDR3 DNA follows: TGTGCCAGCAGCCCTCGACTAGCGGGAACCTACGAGCAGTACTTC.

V gene TRBV11-2 combines with J gene TRBJ2-1; 11 nucleotides match TRBD2. J gave up 5 bases and V 6 bases, and 6 bases lay outside the gene matches. The germline gives CDR1 SGHAT, CDR2 FQNNGV. The CDR3 totals 15 residues. The CDR3 DNA sequence: TGTGCCAGCAGTTGGTCGGGACTAGCGGACAATGAGCAGTTCTTC. Protein: CASSWSGLADNEQFF.

The rearrangement uses TRBV11-2 and TRBJ2-3; D not certain. CDR3 length equals 16 residues. V was clipped by 1 base and J by 0 bases, with 11 bases between them. Germline V gives CDR1 SGHAT, CDR2 FQNNGV. In DNA form, the CDR3 reads TGTGCCAGCAGCTTAGCCCCGTGGCGGAGCACAGATACGCAGTATTTT. Encoded protein: CASSLAPWRSTDTQYF.

This clone was counted between two and nine times. This chain joins TRBV5-1 and TRBJ1-1, with 7 bases fitting TRBD1. After removal of 4 bases from V and 7 bases from J, the junction contained 7 bases not matched to a gene. The CDR3 runs 13 residues. The germline gives CDR1 SGHRS, CDR2 YFSETQ. The CDR3 DNA is TGCGCCAGCAGCCCAGGAGGGGGCGGTGAAGCTTTCTTT. This gives the protein CASSPGGGGEAFF.

The CDR3 DNA reads TGTGCCAGCAGCCAAAGGACTAGCGGCTTAGCCAAAAACATTCAGTACTTC. This encodes CASSQRTSGLAKNIQYF. This rearrangement joins TRBV11-2 to TRBJ2-4; 10 bases match TRBD2. J lost 0 bases, V lost 5 bases, and 7 bases had no gene match. Germline V gene data show CDR1 as SGHAT and CDR2 as FQNNGV. The CDR3 is 17 residues long.

This sequence joins TRBV28 and TRBJ2-5; TRBD1 agrees at 7 bases. CDR3 length: 12 residues. With V trimmed by 8 bases and J by 2 bases, 2 bases remained unmatched. Germline CDR1 MDHEN, CDR2 SYDVKM. DNA of the CDR3: TGTGCCAGCGGGGACAGTCAAGAGACCCAGTACTTC. Protein: CASGDSQETQYF.

To note about this clone: One end of the junction fails to match germline, which may point to a read error. The CDR3 region is CAWSVTGYNSPLHF. The CDR3, as DNA: TGCGCCTGGAGTGTCACAGGGTATAATTCACCCCTCCACTTT. The chain couples TRBV30 to TRBJ1-6, with D maybe TRBD1 (6 bases). The CDR3 is 14 residues long. Per germline, CDR1 GTSNPN and CDR2 SVGIG (reference sequence).

This clone was found once. The chain uses TRBV28 and TRBJ1-2; TRBD1 might be the D (5 bases). CDR3 length: 15 residues. The germline CDR1 and CDR2 sequences are MDHEN and SYDVKM. Trimming left V 6 bases short and J 10 bases short, with 24 bases between. The CDR3 sequence is CASSDHSYGTHDYTF. CDR3 nucleotides: TGTGCCAGCAGCGACCATTCATATGGGACCCATGACTACACCTTC.